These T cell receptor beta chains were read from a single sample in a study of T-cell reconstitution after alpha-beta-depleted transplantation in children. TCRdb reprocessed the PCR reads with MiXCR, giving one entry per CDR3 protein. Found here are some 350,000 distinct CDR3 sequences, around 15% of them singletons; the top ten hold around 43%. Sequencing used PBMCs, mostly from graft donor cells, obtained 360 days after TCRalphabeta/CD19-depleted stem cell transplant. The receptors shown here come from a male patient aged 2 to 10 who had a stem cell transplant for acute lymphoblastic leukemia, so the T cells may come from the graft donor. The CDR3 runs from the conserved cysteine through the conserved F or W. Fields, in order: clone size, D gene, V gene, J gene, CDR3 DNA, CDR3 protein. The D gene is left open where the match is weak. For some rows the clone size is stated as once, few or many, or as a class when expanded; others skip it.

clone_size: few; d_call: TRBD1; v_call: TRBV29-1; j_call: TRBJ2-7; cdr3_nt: TGCAGCGCACTGACAGGGCCCAGCTCCTACGAGCAGTACTTC; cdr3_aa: CSALTGPSSYEQYF
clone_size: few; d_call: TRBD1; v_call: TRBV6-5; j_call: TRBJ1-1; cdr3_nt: TGTGCCAGCAGTTACTCGACCAGGGGGACTGAAGCTTTCTTT; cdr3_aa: CASSYSTRGTEAFF
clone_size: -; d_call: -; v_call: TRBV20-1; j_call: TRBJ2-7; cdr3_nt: TGCAGTGCTAGAGATCCGGCAGGCCCTTCCTACGAGCAGTACTTC; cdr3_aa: CSARDPAGPSYEQYF
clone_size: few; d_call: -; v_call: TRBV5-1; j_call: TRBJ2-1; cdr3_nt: TGCGCCAGCAGCGTAGACACCACTAGGTCCTACAATGAGCAGTTCTTC; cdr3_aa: CASSVDTTRSYNEQFF
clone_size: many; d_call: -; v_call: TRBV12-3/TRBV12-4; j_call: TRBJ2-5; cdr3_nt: TGTGCCAGCAGACGAACAGGGTTAGAGACCCAGTACTTC; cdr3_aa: CASRRTGLETQYF
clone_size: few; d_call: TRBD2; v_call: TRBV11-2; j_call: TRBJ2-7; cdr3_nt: TGTGCCAGCAGCTTAGATGGGGCTAGCGGCGACGAGCAGTACTTC; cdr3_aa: CASSLDGASGDEQYF
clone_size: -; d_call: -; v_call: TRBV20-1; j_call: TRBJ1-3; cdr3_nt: TGCAGTCCCTCCCGGGTGAGGGGTTCCATCTCTGGAAACACCATATATTTT; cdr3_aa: CSPSRVRGSISGNTIYF
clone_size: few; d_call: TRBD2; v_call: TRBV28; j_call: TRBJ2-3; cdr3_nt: TGTGCCAGCAGTTTAAACCCGACTAGCGGGAGTGGAGATACGCAGTATTTT; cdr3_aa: CASSLNPTSGSGDTQYF
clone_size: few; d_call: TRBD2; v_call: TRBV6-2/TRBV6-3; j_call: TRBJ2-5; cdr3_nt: TGTGCCAGCAGGCCTTCTAGCGGCCGAGGCGGTACCCAGTACTTC; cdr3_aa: CASRPSSGRGGTQYF
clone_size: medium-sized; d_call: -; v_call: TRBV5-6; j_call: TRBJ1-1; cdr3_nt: TGTGCCAGCAGCTTCGGGGGGGGGACTGAAGCTTTCTTT; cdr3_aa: CASSFGGGTEAFF
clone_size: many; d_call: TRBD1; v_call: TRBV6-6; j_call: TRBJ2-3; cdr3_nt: TGTGCCAGCCTATCCGGGACAGGGTTATCAGATACGCAGTATTTT; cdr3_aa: CASLSGTGLSDTQYF
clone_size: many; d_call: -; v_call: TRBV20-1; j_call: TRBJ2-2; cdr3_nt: TGCAGTGCTAGACAGACAGGTGGTCGCGGGGAGCTGTTTTTT; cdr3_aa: CSARQTGGRGELFF
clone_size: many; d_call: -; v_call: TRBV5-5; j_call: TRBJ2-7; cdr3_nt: TGTGCCAGCAGCTTGCAGGACTACCACTTCAACGAGCAGTACTTC; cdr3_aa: CASSLQDYHFNEQYF
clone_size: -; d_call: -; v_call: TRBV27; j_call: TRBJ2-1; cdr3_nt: TGTGCCAGCAGCCTGAGAGCGGTCTACAATGAGCAGTTCTTC; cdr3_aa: CASSLRAVYNEQFF
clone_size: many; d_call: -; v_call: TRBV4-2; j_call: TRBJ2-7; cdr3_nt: TGTGCCAGCAGCCAAGAAGACCACGGACCCCCGGCCTACGAGCAGTACTTC; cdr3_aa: CASSQEDHGPPAYEQYF
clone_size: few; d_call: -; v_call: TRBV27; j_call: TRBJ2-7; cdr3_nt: TGTGCCAGCAGTTTTATGAAGTCCTACGAGCAGTACTTC; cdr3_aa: CASSFMKSYEQYF
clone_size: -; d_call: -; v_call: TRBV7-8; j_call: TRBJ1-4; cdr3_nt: TGTGCCAGCAGCCCCGCGGGCGGGTGGGAAAAACTGTTTTTT; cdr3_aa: CASSPAGGWEKLFF
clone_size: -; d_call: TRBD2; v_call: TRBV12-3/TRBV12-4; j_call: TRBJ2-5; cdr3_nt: TGTGCCAGCAGTTCCGGGGTAGCGGGAGTGAGCTACCAAGAGACCCAGTACTTC; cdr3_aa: CASSSGVAGVSYQETQYF
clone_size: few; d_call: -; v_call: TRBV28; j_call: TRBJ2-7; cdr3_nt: TGTGCCAGCAGTTTCGCCGGACAGTGGGCATACGAGCAGTACTTC; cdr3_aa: CASSFAGQWAYEQYF
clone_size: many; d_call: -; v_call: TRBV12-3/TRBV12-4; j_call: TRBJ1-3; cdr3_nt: TGTGCCAGCTCTTCAGGGCCTGGAAACACCATATATTTT; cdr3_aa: CASSSGPGNTIYF
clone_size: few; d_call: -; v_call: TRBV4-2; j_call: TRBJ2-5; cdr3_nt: TGTGCCAGCAGCCTAGGGACGGGCCCGGAGACCCAGTACTTC; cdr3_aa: CASSLGTGPETQYF
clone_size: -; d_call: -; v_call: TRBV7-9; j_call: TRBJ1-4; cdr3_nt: TGTGCCAGCAGTTCTACCGACAAGGAAAAACTGTTTTTT; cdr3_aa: CASSSTDKEKLFF
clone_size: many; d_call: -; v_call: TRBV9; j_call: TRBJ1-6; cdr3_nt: TGTGCCAGCAGCGCCCACATGGGATATAATTCACCCCTCCACTTT; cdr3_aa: CASSAHMGYNSPLHF
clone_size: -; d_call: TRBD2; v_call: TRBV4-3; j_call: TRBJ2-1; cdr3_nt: TGCGCCAGCAGCCAAGACGGAGTAGCGGGAGGGAATGAGCAGTTCTTC; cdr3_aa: CASSQDGVAGGNEQFF
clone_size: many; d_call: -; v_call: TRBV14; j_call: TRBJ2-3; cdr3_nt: TGTGCCAGCAGCCATGAAAACGGGCGTTGGGTTAGCACAGATACGCAGTATTTT; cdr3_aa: CASSHENGRWVSTDTQYF
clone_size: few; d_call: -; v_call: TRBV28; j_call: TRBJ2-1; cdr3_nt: TGTGCCAGCAGTTCCCCGCGGATTGAGCAGTTCTTC; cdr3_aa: CASSSPRIEQFF
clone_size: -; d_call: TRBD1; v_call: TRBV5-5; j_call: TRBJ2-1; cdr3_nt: TGTGCCAGCAGCCAACCACAGGGGACCTACAATGAGCAGTTCTTC; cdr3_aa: CASSQPQGTYNEQFF
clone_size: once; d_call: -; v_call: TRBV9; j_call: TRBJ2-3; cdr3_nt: TGTGCCAGCAGCGTAGTCGGTGCGCCGCCAGATACGCAGTATTTT; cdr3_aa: CASSVVGAPPDTQYF
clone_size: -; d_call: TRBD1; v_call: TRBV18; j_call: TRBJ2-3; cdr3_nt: TGTGCCAGCTCACCCGGACAGGAGAGCACAGATACGCAGTATTTT; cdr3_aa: CASSPGQESTDTQYF
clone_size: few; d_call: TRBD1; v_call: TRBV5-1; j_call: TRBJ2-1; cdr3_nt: TGCGCCAGCAGCCTGACAGGGGGCGCATCCAATGAGCAGTTCTTC; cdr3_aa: CASSLTGGASNEQFF
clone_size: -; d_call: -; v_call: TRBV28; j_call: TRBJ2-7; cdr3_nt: TGTGCCAGCAGTTCATCCTGGGCCAGGGCCTACGAGCAGTACTTC; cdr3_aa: CASSSSWARAYEQYF
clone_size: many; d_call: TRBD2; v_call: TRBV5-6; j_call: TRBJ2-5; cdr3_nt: TGTGCCAGCAGCTTGCCTAGCGGGACAGAGACCCAGTACTTC; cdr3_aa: CASSLPSGTETQYF
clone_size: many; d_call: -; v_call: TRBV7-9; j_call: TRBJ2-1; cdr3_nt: TGTGCCAGCAGCGCGAAAATGACTACCAACAATGAGCAGTTCTTC; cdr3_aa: CASSAKMTTNNEQFF